Here is one T cell receptor (beta chain) with its context. This clonotype came up many times. Its recognized antigen is unknown. Base qualities are not recorded, but no much larger clone differs from it by a single base. These data are taken from a study of T cells in Graves' hyperthyroidism and ophthalmopathy (dated by TCRdb to between 2017 and 2020). Some background on the complete study: Peripheral blood samples were taken at initial diagnosis, before any treatment was given. Once sampling was done, hyperthyroidism patients were given methimazole at a starting dose of 30 mg daily, whereas ophthalmopathy patients were given high-dose intravenous methylprednisolone. In addition, the study compared T-cell repertoires in thyroid tissue and in blood from several Graves' hyperthyroidism patients. TCR V-J signatures able to tell the groups apart were searched for in a discovery cohort of 95 to 100 patients, of whom 43 had Graves' ophthalmopathy and under 65 had stable Graves' hyperthyroidism. Prospective prediction of ophthalmopathy was tested in an independent validation cohort of about 19 hyperthyroidism patients and around 16 patients who later progressed to ophthalmopathy. For training and testing, the 100 or so patients in the discovery cohort were randomly divided in a 7:3 ratio. The paper describes TCR Vbeta CDR3 sequencing of 120 to 150 peripheral blood samples, made up of fewer than 50 ophthalmopathy patients, 70 to 80 hyperthyroidism patients and 17 progressor patients.

TCR beta CDR3 regions were amplified from RNA transcripts. A first-round RT-PCR of the TCR CDR3 used the HTBI primer set with the Qiagen OneStep RT-PCR kit. A second multiplex PCR round built the libraries, followed by size selection and purification. Paired-end sequencing of the libraries was performed with 100 bp reads on an Illumina HiSeq2000. The paper's data handling went like this. SOAPnuke was used to process the raw data, throwing out any read that contained adapters or uncalled bases, had a mean Phred below 15, or lacked an exact constant-primer or identifier match. COPE v1.2.5 was used to merge high-quality paired reads, and clonotypes were defined as unique nucleotide sequences. MiTCR v1.1 was used to align clonotypes to the IMGT TRBV, TRBD and TRBJ reference segments. The analysis was restricted to V-J combinations with a frequency above 0.0001, which together covered 99.2% of the repertoires. The TCS score was defined as the ratio of F50 (clonal expansion) to E x V (chaos), calculated using BLOSUM62-based TCRdist between CDR3 peptides within each V-J. Welch's t-statistics and random forest reduced around 520 V-J features to roughly 13, which were used in a naive Bayes classifier (R e1071). TCRdb applied fastp at Q25 and MiXCR to the public reads, then kept only in-frame beta chains. One record per CDR3 amino acid sequence lists the most common genes and DNA. For this entry, the V and J calls and clone size follow TCRdb and not the study's own pipeline. This sample gives some 200,000 distinct CDR3 sequences in total; less than 20% of them show up just once. The top ten clones comprise about 56% of the sample.

The full study reports these points: Most expanded thyroid clonotypes (frequency above 0.001) were also found in blood, which suggests that blood repertoires may mirror thyroid immune responses. Ophthalmopathy was separated from stable hyperthyroidism by a 13 V-J signature model, with 85% to 90% sensitivity and about 81% specificity obtained in cross-validation and 80%/75% obtained in testing. Sample size was not statistically predetermined, and blinding of investigators to group allocation was not performed. In validation, the model predicted progression to ophthalmopathy a median of roughly 6.5 months before onset, with 65% to 71% sensitivity and more than 72% specificity.

Stable Graves' hyperthyroidism was defined as the absence of progression to ophthalmopathy over 18 months of follow-up. The hyperthyroidism patients were between 18 and 65 years old and newly diagnosed, with a disease duration of less than 2 months. The study excluded patients with uncontrolled infections, other autoimmune diseases, pregnancy or lactation. Diagnoses relied on clinical symptoms, serum thyroxine and TRAb, thyroid ultrasound and orbital computed tomography. PBMCs were separated from over 9 ml of fresh peripheral blood using Ficoll-Paque density gradient centrifugation. Total RNA was extracted with Trizol reagent, and quality was checked on an Agilent 2100 Bioanalyzer. A distance of 20 bases separates the germline ends of V and J, which lose 6 bases and 5 bases respectively. The CDR3 runs 15 amino acids, cysteine and phenylalanine included. The read is trimmed to its CDR3 DNA, 45 bases read in frame from base 1.

The sequence was obtained from a woman aged 45 to 65 with Graves' hyperthyroidism. The rearranged segments are TRBV12-3 or TRBV12-4 and TRBJ2-7; 6 matching bases give a weak D call of TRBD1. The specimen was blood. The DNA sequence is given as TGTGCCAGCAGCCCCGGACAGACCCAGGTTGACGAGCAGTACTTC. Its protein product is CASSPGQTQVDEQYF.